This TCR beta chain was sequenced in a study of identical twins' blood T cells. The CDR3 extends over 13 amino acids. V lost 6 bases and J lost 1, with 9 bases in between. Looked up from germline, CDR1 is MNHEY and CDR2 is SMNVEV (reference sequence). Three pairs of healthy female monozygous twins were the donors. Ten or more counts support this clonotype. TCRdb itself ran the 5' RACE reads through MiXCR, one entry per CDR3 protein. The table has roughly 380,000 distinct CDR3 sequences, over 25% seen once. Sequencing was carried out using PBMCs. The chain couples TRBV27 to TRBJ1-1; D is unclear. The sequence came from a woman between 18 and 55 years old in good health. The CDR3 loop reads CASSLIGNTEAFF. The CDR3, as DNA: TGTGCCAGCAGCTTGATCGGGAACACTGAAGCTTTCTTT.